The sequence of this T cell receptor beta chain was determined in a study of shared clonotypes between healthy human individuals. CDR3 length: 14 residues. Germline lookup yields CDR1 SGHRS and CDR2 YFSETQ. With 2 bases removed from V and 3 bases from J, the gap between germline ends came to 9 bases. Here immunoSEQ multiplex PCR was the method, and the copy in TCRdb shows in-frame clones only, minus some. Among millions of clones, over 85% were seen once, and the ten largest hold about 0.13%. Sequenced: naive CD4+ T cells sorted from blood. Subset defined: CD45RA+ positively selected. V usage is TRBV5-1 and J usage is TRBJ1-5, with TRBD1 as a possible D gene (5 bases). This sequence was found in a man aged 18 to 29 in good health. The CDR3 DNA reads TGCGCCAGCAGCTTTGACAGTCTCAATCAGCCCCAGCATTTT. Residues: CASSFDSLNQPQHF.